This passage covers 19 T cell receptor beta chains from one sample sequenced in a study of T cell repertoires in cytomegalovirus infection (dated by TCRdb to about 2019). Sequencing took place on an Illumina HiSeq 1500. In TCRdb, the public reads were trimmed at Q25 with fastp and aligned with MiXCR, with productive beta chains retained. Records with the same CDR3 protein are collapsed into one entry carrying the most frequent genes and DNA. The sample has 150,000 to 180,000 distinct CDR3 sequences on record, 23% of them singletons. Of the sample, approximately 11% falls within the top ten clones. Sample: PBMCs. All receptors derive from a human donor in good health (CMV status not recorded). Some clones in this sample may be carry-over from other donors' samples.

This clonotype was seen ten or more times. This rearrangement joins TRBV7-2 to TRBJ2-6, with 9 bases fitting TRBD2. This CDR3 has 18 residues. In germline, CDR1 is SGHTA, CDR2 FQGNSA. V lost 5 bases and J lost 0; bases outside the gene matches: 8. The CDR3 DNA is TGTGCCAGCAGCGCCAGACTAGCGGAAAGCTCTGGGGCCAACGTCCTGACTTTC. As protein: CASSARLAESSGANVLTF.

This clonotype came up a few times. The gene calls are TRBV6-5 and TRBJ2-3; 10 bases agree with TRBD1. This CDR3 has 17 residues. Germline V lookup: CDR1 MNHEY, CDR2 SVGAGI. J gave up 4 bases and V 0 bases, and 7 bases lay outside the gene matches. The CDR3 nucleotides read TGTGCCAGCAGTTACTCGTCCGGGACAGGGGTACCAGATACGCAGTATTTT. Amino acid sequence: CASSYSSGTGVPDTQYF.

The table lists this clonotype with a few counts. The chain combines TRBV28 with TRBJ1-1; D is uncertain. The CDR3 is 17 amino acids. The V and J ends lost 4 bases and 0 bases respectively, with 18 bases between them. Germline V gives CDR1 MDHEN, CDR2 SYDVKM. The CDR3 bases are TGTGCCAGCAGTTCAACTACCCGGGCCCAGTTGAACACTGAAGCTTTCTTT. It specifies CASSSTTRAQLNTEAFF. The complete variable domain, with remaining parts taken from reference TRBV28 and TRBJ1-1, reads DVKVTQSSRYLVKRTGEKVFLECVQDMDHENMFWYRQDPGLGLRLIYFSYDVKMKEKGDIPEGYSVSREKKERFSLILESASTNQTSMYLCASSSTTRAQLNTEAFFGQGTRLTVV.

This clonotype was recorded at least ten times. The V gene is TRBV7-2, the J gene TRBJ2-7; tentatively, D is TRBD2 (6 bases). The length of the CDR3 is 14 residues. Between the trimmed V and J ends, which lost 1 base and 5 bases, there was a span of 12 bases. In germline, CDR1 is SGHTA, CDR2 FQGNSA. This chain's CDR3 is CASSLEPGRHEQYF. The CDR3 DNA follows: TGTGCCAGCAGCTTAGAACCAGGGAGGCACGAGCAGTACTTC.

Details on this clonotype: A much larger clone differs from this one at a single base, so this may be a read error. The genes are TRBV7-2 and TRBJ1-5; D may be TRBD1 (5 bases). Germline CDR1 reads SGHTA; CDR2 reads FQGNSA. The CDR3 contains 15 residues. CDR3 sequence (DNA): TGTGCCAGCAGCTTAGAAGTGGGGGAAAATCAGCACCAGCATTTT. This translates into CASSLEVGENQHQHF.

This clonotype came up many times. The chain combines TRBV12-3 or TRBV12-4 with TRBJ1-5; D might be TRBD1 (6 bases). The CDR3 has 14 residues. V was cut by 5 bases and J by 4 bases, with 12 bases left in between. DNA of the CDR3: TGTGCCAGCAGTCCCAGAGGGGGTAATCAGCCCCAGCATTTT. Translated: CASSPRGGNQPQHF.

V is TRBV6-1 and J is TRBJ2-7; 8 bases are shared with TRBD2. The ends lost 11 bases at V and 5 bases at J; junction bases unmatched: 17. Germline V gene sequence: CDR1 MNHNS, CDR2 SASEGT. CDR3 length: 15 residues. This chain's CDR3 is CAARERGIPSNEQYF. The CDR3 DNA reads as TGTGCCGCTAGAGAGCGGGGGATACCCTCTAACGAGCAGTACTTC.

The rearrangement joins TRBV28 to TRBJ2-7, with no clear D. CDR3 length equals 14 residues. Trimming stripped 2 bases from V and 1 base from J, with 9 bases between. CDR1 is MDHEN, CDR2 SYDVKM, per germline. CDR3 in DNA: TGTGCCAGCAGTTTACCGGCCCGGTCCTACGAGCAGTACTTC. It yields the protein CASSLPARSYEQYF.

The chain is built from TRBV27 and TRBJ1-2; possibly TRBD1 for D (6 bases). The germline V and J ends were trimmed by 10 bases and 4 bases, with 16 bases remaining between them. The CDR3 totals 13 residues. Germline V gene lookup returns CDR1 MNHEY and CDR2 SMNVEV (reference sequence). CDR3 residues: CATAVTGTYGYTF. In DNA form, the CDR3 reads TGTGCCACCGCCGTTACAGGGACCTATGGCTACACCTTC.

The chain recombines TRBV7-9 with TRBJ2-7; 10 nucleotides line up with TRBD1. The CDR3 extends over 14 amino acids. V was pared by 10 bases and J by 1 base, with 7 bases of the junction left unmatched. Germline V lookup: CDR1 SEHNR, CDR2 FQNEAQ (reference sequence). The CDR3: CATADRGASYEQYF. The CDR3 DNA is TGTGCCACCGCGGACAGGGGGGCATCCTACGAGCAGTACTTC.

CDR3 protein: CASRDHGGYTF. The DNA for the CDR3 is TGTGCCAGCAGAGACCACGGGGGTTACACCTTC. V gene TRBV28 combines with J gene TRBJ1-2; tentatively, D is TRBD1 (5 bases). Deletions cut 6 bases from V and 11 bases from J, with 13 bases between. CDR1 is MDHEN and CDR2 is SYDVKM in the germline V gene. The CDR3 consists of 11 residues.

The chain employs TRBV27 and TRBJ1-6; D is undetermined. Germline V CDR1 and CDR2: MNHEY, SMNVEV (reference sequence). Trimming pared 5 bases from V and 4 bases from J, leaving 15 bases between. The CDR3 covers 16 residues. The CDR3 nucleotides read TGTGCCAGCAGTCCCCGATGGATGGCGTATAATTCACCCCTCCACTTT. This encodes CASSPRWMAYNSPLHF.

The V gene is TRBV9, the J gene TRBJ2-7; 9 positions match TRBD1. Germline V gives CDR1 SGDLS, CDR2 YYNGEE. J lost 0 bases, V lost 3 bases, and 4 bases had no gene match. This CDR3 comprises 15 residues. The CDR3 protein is CASSEGQGSSYEQYF. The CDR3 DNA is TGTGCCAGCAGCGAGGGACAGGGTTCCTCCTACGAGCAGTACTTC.

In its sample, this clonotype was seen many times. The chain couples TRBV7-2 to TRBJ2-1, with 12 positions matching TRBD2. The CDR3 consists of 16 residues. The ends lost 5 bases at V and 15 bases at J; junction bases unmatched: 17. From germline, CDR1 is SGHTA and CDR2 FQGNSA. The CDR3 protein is CASSTSSGRADGSPFF. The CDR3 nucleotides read TGTGCCAGCAGCACCTCTAGCGGGAGGGCCGATGGTTCGCCGTTCTTC. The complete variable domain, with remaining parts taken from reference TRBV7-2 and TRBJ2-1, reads GAGVSQSPSNKVTEKGKDVELRCDPISGHTALYWYRQSLGQGLEFLIYFQGNSAPDKSGLPSDRFSAERTGGSVSTLTIQRTQQEDSAVYLCASSTSSGRADGSPFFGPGTRLTVL.

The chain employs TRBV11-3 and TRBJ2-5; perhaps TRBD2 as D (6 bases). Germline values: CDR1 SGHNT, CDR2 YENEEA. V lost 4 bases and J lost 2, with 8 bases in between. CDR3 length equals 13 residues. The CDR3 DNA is TGTGCCAGCAGCTCCGGGGGACAAGAGACCCAGTACTTC. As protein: CASSSGGQETQYF.

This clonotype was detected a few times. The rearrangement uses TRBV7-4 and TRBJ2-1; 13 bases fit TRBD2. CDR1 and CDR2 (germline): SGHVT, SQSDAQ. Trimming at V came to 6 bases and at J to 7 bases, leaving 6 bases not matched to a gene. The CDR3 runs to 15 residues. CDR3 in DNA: TGTGCCAGCAGACGACTAGCGGGGGGCTCAAATGAGCAGTTCTTC. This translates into CASRRLAGGSNEQFF.

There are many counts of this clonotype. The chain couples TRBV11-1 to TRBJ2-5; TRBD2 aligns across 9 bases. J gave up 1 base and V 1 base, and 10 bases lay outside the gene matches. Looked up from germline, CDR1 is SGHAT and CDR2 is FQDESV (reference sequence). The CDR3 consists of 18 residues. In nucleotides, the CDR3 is TGTGCCAGCAGCTTAGAGTCCCCCGGACTAGCGACCCAAGAGACCCAGTACTTC. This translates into CASSLESPGLATQETQYF. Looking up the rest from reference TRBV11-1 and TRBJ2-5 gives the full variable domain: EAEVAQSPRYKITEKSQAVAFWCDPISGHATLYWYRQILGQGPELLVQFQDESVVDDSQLPKDRFSAERLKGVDSTLKIQPAELGDSAMYLCASSLESPGLATQETQYFGPGTRLLVL.

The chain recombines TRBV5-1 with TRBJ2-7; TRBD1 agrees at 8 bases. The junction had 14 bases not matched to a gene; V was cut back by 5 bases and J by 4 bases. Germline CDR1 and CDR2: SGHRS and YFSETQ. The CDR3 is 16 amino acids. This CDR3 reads CASRYGIGQGLYEQYF. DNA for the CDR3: TGCGCCAGCAGATACGGCATAGGACAGGGTTTATACGAGCAGTACTTC.

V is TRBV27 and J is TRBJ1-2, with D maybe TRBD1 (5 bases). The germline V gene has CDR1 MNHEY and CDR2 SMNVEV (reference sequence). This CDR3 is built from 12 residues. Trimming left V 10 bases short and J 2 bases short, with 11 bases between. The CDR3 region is CATQGENYGYTF. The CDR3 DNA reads TGTGCCACCCAGGGAGAGAACTATGGCTACACCTTC.